A selection of T cell receptor beta chains follows, all from one sample in a study of T cells in Graves' hyperthyroidism and ophthalmopathy. From the multiplex PCR reads, TCRdb called clonotypes with MiXCR, one entry per CDR3 protein. The sample contains roughly 500,000 distinct CDR3 sequences, around 43% of which appear only once. Material: peripheral blood or thyroid tissue (not recorded which). Receptors originate from an adult woman with Graves' disease, either hyperthyroidism or ophthalmopathy (not recorded which). The conserved cysteine and the conserved F or W are not part of the CDR3 here. A D gene is named only where the DNA matches it firmly. Not all rows give a size; the values are once, few, many and, for expanded clones, a class.

NA	NA	TRBV6-1	TRBJ1-5	ASNPTGEPQH
many	TRBD1	TRBV12-3/TRBV12-4	TRBJ1-2	ASSLGQGVGDGYT
many	TRBD1	TRBV20-1	TRBJ1-1	SAPRTGNTEAF
many	TRBD2	TRBV7-2	TRBJ2-7	ASSLEAASGSYEQY
few	TRBD1	TRBV7-3	TRBJ1-6	ASGTGVSPLH
many	TRBD1	TRBV20-1	TRBJ1-2	SARTGAHYGYT
NA	NA	TRBV9	TRBJ1-3	ASSVSTVGGPPGNTIY
few	NA	TRBV11-2	TRBJ1-1	ASATPGRTEAF
NA	NA	TRBV5-1	TRBJ1-2	ASSSTGDGYGYT
NA	NA	TRBV29-1	TRBJ2-7	SVEGRRAGGSYEQY
few	TRBD2	TRBV18	TRBJ2-7	ASSPGLASEQY
NA	NA	TRBV29-1	TRBJ2-7	SVTTYGSSSYEQY
NA	NA	TRBV25-1	TRBJ2-5	ASSAGLMAETQY
many	NA	TRBV10-2	TRBJ2-7	ASSDRWQDNSYEQY
many	NA	TRBV11-2	TRBJ2-5	ASSNLGETQY
many	NA	TRBV14	TRBJ2-5	ASSQDRGLPQETQY
NA	NA	TRBV5-1	TRBJ1-6	ASSLASQPNSPLH
NA	NA	TRBV2	TRBJ1-1	ASSLTQGTEAF
NA	NA	TRBV2	TRBJ1-6	ATRDYNSPLH
NA	NA	TRBV7-9	TRBJ2-7	ASSPPPASFTDEQY
few	TRBD1	TRBV11-2	TRBJ2-7	ASSFRDRGQGEQY
many	NA	TRBV7-9	TRBJ1-2	ASSFQGGYGYT
NA	NA	TRBV9	TRBJ1-6	ASSVVCRDNSPLH
once	NA	TRBV20-1	TRBJ2-7	SVRRDASSYEQY
NA	NA	TRBV9	TRBJ2-5	ASSEQPQETQY
many	NA	TRBV29-1	TRBJ1-2	SVRGGRGGYT
many	TRBD1	TRBV20-1	TRBJ1-2	SARGVGRDRDYGYT
few	TRBD1	TRBV7-2	TRBJ1-6	ASSNRGNNSPLH
NA	NA	TRBV9	TRBJ2-7	ASSYGTAYEQY
NA	NA	TRBV7-2	TRBJ1-2	ASSLGVGRYNYGYT
many	NA	TRBV29-1	TRBJ1-1	SVGGRNTEAF
once	NA	TRBV28	TRBJ1-1	ASSLLGARYTEAF
NA	TRBD1	TRBV20-1	TRBJ1-2	STRRQGARDGYT
NA	TRBD1	TRBV29-1	TRBJ1-1	SVEVGQGHRAEAF
many	TRBD1	TRBV6-2/TRBV6-3	TRBJ1-5	ASTATGLHQPQH
NA	NA	TRBV15	TRBJ1-2	ATSTETAFRYGYT
NA	NA	TRBV7-2	TRBJ1-2	ASSLERGTTGYT
NA	NA	TRBV29-1	TRBJ2-5	SVTKETQY
many	NA	TRBV29-1	TRBJ2-5	SAGLQREETQY
many	TRBD2	TRBV19	TRBJ2-7	ASSNLGAGGIGEQY
many	NA	TRBV2	TRBJ1-1	ASRRGELNTEAF
NA	TRBD1	TRBV11-2	TRBJ2-7	ASSSLPGQGYHEQY
NA	NA	TRBV5-1	TRBJ2-7	ASRRGPYEQY
many	NA	TRBV12-3/TRBV12-4	TRBJ2-7	ASSRLGTDYEQY
many	TRBD1	TRBV7-2	TRBJ1-3	ASSSRHRGLLSGNTIY
many	TRBD2	TRBV7-9	TRBJ2-5	ASGWMPGTKETQY
few	NA	TRBV29-1	TRBJ1-2	SVVRISGGYT
NA	TRBD1	TRBV10-3	TRBJ1-6	AISEGGQGNNSPLH
many	TRBD2	TRBV9	TRBJ2-5	ASSALGGLGETQY
many	NA	TRBV10-3	TRBJ2-7	ATRRPGGYEQY
many	TRBD1	TRBV12-5	TRBJ2-5	ASGSGGIDRTQY
NA	TRBD2	TRBV7-8	TRBJ2-7	ASSLVASAGDRRY
NA	TRBD1	TRBV2	TRBJ1-5	ASSEDRVHQPQH
NA	NA	TRBV29-1	TRBJ2-7	SLDGTPYEQY
NA	NA	TRBV29-1	TRBJ2-5	SVKGPSGETQY
NA	NA	TRBV29-1	TRBJ2-7	SSCSIGTLREQY
once	NA	TRBV7-9	TRBJ2-5	ASSHRPGQEETQY
few	NA	TRBV15	TRBJ1-1	ATETVGNTEAF
NA	NA	TRBV20-1	TRBJ1-6	SARAITGHANSPLH